What follows are 24 T cell receptor beta chains derived from one specimen sequenced in a study of shared clonotypes between healthy human individuals. Libraries were prepared by immunoSEQ multiplex PCR; TCRdb keeps only in-frame clonotypes and omits some of them. Of 2.3 million or so clones detected, roughly 93% appear once; the ten largest clones hold 0.3% to 0.4%. Input material: naive CD4+ T cells from PBMCs. Subset indicated: CD45RA+ positively selected. Every receptor here comes from a man younger than 30 in good health. Some clones in this sample may be carry-over from other donors' samples.

The DNA of the CDR3 is TGTGCCAGCAGTTACTCGGGGGCCCCCAACGAGCAGTACTTC. Amino acids: CASSYSGAPNEQYF. The chain carries TRBV6-6 and TRBJ2-7; D may be TRBD1 (6 bases). The CDR3 length is 14 residues. Trimming pared 0 bases from V and 5 bases from J, leaving 11 bases between. Germline CDR1 reads MNHNY; CDR2 reads SVGAGI (reference sequence).

The chain carries TRBV5-1 and TRBJ2-2, with D unresolved. The CDR3 consists of 15 residues. The V end was cut by 4 bases, the J end by 1 base, with 11 bases between. Germline assignment: CDR1 SGHRS and CDR2 YFSETQ. The CDR3 sequence is CASSTNPGNTGELFF. The CDR3 DNA follows: TGCGCCAGCAGCACAAATCCGGGGAACACCGGGGAGCTGTTTTTT.

This clone was counted once. The chain uses TRBV5-4 and TRBJ1-3; perhaps TRBD1 as D (5 bases). The CDR3 covers 17 residues. Germline-derived CDR1 and CDR2 are SGHNT and YYREEE (reference sequence). Deletions cut 0 bases from V and 4 bases from J, with 17 bases between. CDR3 sequence: CASSLAWGGAPGNTIYF. CDR3 sequence (DNA): TGTGCCAGCAGCTTGGCCTGGGGAGGGGCGCCGGGAAACACCATATATTTT.

Regarding this clone: Other nucleotide sequences in the sample specify the same CDR3. V gene TRBV9 combines with J gene TRBJ1-1; D not certain. The V end lost 0 bases, the J end lost 6 bases, and 9 bases lay between the germline ends. Germline loops: CDR1 SGDLS, CDR2 YYNGEE. The CDR3 is made up of 13 amino acids. As DNA, the CDR3 is TGTGCCAGCAGCGTAGTGTCCGGCGCTGAAGCTTTCTTT. This gives the protein CASSVVSGAEAFF.

The CDR3 spells CASRSGTENQPQHF. As DNA, the CDR3 is TGTGCCAGTAGGTCCGGGACAGAGAATCAGCCCCAGCATTTT. V gene TRBV19 combines with J gene TRBJ1-5; TRBD1 agrees at 7 bases. The CDR3 has 14 residues. Unmatched junction bases numbered 6, after V lost 6 bases and J lost 4 bases. CDR1 is LNHDA, CDR2 SQIVND, per germline (reference sequence).

The chain couples TRBV10-3 to TRBJ2-5, with D possibly being TRBD1 or TRBD2 (5 bases each). V was cut by 3 bases and J by 2 bases, with 16 bases left in between. CDR1 is ENHRY, CDR2 SYGVKD, per germline. This CDR3 region has 16 residues. The CDR3 reads CAISDPRLGEQETQYF. As DNA, the CDR3 is TGTGCCATCAGTGACCCCCGTTTGGGGGAACAAGAGACCCAGTACTTC.

About this clone: Other DNA sequences in the same sample also yield this CDR3. The gene calls are TRBV5-1 and TRBJ2-5, with D perhaps matching TRBD2 (5 bases). This CDR3 has 14 amino acids. CDR1 and CDR2 (germline): SGHRS, YFSETQ. Between the trimmed V and J ends, which lost 0 bases and 2 bases, there was a span of 8 bases. The CDR3 spells CASSLEAGQETQYF. The CDR3 nucleotides are TGCGCCAGCAGCTTGGAGGCGGGTCAAGAGACCCAGTACTTC.

The rearrangement joins TRBV4-1 to TRBJ2-5; TRBD2 might be the D (5 bases). The DNA end lines up better with TRBJ2-7; the J call may be wrong. Germline values: CDR1 MGHRA, CDR2 YSYEKL. This CDR3 contains 14 residues. The CDR3 sequence: CASSQPGSQYEQYF. The CDR3 region has the DNA TGCGCCAGCAGCCAACCGGGATCTCAATACGAGCAGTACTTC.

The genes are TRBV29-1 and TRBJ2-7; 9 bases align to TRBD1. This CDR3 is 12 amino acids long. CDR1 is SQVTM, CDR2 ANQGSEA, per germline. The chain's CDR3 is CSVKTDGDRVFV. The DNA for the CDR3 is TGCAGCGTGAAGACCGACGGGGACAGGGTTTTCGTC.

The V and J genes are TRBV18 and TRBJ2-7; TRBD2 matches 8 bases. J was trimmed by 2 bases and V by 6 bases; bases with no gene match: 6. The CDR3 is 14 amino acids. Germline CDR1 reads KGHSH; CDR2 reads LQKENI. This chain's CDR3 is CASSTAGGPYEQYF. The DNA of the CDR3 is TGTGCCAGCTCGACTGCGGGGGGACCCTACGAGCAGTACTTC.

The chain recombines TRBV7-9 with TRBJ2-1, with 7 positions matching TRBD1. CDR1 is SEHNR, CDR2 FQNEAQ, per germline (reference sequence). V lost 5 bases and J lost 8; bases outside the gene matches: 9. This CDR3 spans 14 amino acids. The CDR3 spells CASSDRVLVYEQFF. CDR3 bases: TGTGCCAGCAGCGACAGGGTCCTCGTATATGAGCAGTTCTTC.

This clone was counted a few times. This chain uses TRBV7-9 with TRBJ2-4, with D uncertain. Per germline, CDR1 SEHNR and CDR2 FQNEAQ (reference sequence). Trimming took 1 base from V and 13 from J, leaving 11 bases between them. This CDR3 has 12 amino acids. Written as DNA, the CDR3 is TGTGCCAGCAGCTTAGAACCCGGAAGACAGTACTTC. Translating gives CASSLEPGRQYF.

V gene TRBV5-1 combines with J gene TRBJ2-3; a possible D gene is TRBD1 (6 bases). CDR1 is SGHRS, CDR2 YFSETQ, per germline. Trimming pared 4 bases from V and 2 bases from J, leaving 14 bases between. The CDR3 consists of 15 residues. CDR3 nucleotide sequence: TGCGCCAGCAGCCTTCAGGGGCAGGTCACAGATACGCAGTATTTT. It codes for CASSLQGQVTDTQYF. The full variable domain, its missing parts supplied by reference TRBV5-1 and TRBJ2-3, is KAGVTQTPRYLIKTRGQQVTLSCSPISGHRSVSWYQQTPGQGLQFLFEYFSETQRNKGNFPGRFSGRQFSNSRSEMNVSTLELGDSALYLCASSLQGQVTDTQYFGPGTRLTVL.

As concerns this clone: Other DNA variants within this sample encode the same CDR3. The chain carries TRBV9 and TRBJ1-2; 10 bases are a match to TRBD1. CDR1 SGDLS and CDR2 YYNGEE come from the germline V gene. The CDR3 loop spans 14 amino acids. V trimming: 4 bases; J trimming: 3 bases; junction bases outside the gene matches: 3. The CDR3, as DNA: TGTGCCAGCAGCAGGACAGGGGGGGACTATGGCTACACCTTC. Translating gives CASSRTGGDYGYTF. Using reference TRBV9 and TRBJ1-2 for the parts outside the CDR3, the full variable domain is DSGVTQTPKHLITATGQRVTLRCSPRSGDLSVYWYQQSLDQGLQFLIQYYNGEERAKGNILERFSAQQFPDLHSELNLSSLELGDSALYFCASSRTGGDYGYTFGSGTRLTVV.

The chain has TRBV27 and TRBJ1-5, with D tentatively TRBD1 (5 bases). This CDR3 has 15 amino acids. The V end was cut by 2 bases, the J end by 2 bases, with 10 bases between. Per the germline V gene, CDR1 is MNHEY and CDR2 is SMNVEV (reference sequence). The CDR3 DNA sequence: TGTGCCAGCAGTTTACTTGCGGGGGGCAATCAGCCCCAGCATTTT. It is translated as CASSLLAGGNQPQHF.

The V and J genes are TRBV19 and TRBJ2-7, with TRBD1 matching over 9 bases. Germline loops: CDR1 LNHDA, CDR2 SQIVND (reference sequence). Trimming took 9 bases from V and 3 from J; bases not matched to a gene: 6. The CDR3 has 13 residues. CDR3 nucleotides: TGTGCCAGCACCGGGACAGGGCTCTACGAGCAGTACTTC. Protein sequence: CASTGTGLYEQYF.

The chain recombines TRBV27 with TRBJ1-2; D unclear. The CDR3 covers 12 residues. Germline lookup yields CDR1 MNHEY and CDR2 SMNVEV (reference sequence). V gave up 4 bases and J gave up 3 bases, with 6 bases separating them. The CDR3 sequence is CASSSGHYGYTF. CDR3 sequence (DNA): TGTGCCAGCAGTTCGGGCCACTATGGCTACACCTTC.

The chain carries TRBV28 and TRBJ1-1, with TRBD1 matching 10 bases. Germline CDR1 and CDR2: MDHEN and SYDVKM. The CDR3 contains 17 residues. The ends lost 4 bases at V and 0 bases at J; junction bases unmatched: 8. The CDR3: CASSSPGTGAMNTEAFF. The CDR3 region has the DNA TGTGCCAGCAGTTCCCCAGGGACAGGGGCAATGAACACTGAAGCTTTCTTT. Full variable domain (remainder filled in from reference TRBV28 and TRBJ1-1): DVKVTQSSRYLVKRTGEKVFLECVQDMDHENMFWYRQDPGLGLRLIYFSYDVKMKEKGDIPEGYSVSREKKERFSLILESASTNQTSMYLCASSSPGTGAMNTEAFFGQGTRLTVV.

This clone was detected a few times. This chain connects TRBV2 to TRBJ2-7, with D hard to call. Trimming pared 3 bases from V and 0 bases from J, leaving 6 bases between. The CDR3 has 13 residues. Germline lookup yields CDR1 SNHLY and CDR2 FYNNEI. The DNA of the CDR3 is TGTGCCAGCAGTGACGTCGGCTCCTACGAGCAGTACTTC. Its protein product is CASSDVGSYEQYF. Using reference TRBV2 and TRBJ2-7 for the parts outside the CDR3, the full variable domain is EPEVTQTPSHQVTQMGQEVILRCVPISNHLYFYWYRQILGQKVEFLVSFYNNEISEKSEIFDDQFSVERPDGSNFTLKIRSTKLEDSAMYFCASSDVGSYEQYFGPGTRLTVT.

The V and J genes are TRBV5-8 and TRBJ1-4; no firm D call. V lost 1 base, J lost 4 bases, and 8 bases lay in between. Germline values: CDR1 SGHTS, CDR2 YDEGEE. This CDR3 region has 14 residues. CDR3 nucleotides: TGTGCCAGCAGCTTGTACAGACATAATGAAAAACTGTTTTTT. Its translation is CASSLYRHNEKLFF.

A remark on this clone: In the same sample, other DNA sequences code for this CDR3. V gene TRBV7-3 combines with J gene TRBJ2-3; possibly TRBD1 for D (6 bases). Germline CDR1 SGHTA, CDR2 FQGTGA. V dropped 5 bases and J dropped 3 bases, with 12 bases sitting between them. The length of the CDR3 is 14 residues. The CDR3 sequence: CASSLDRFTDTQYF. The CDR3 DNA reads as TGTGCCAGCAGCCTCGACAGGTTTACAGATACGCAGTATTTT.

The DNA for the CDR3 is TGTGCCAGCAGCTTCCATCGGGGCCGCATCTCCTACGAGCAGTACTTC. Translation: CASSFHRGRISYEQYF. The genes are TRBV5-5 and TRBJ2-7; D is tentatively TRBD1 or TRBD2 (5 bases each). Trimming took off 2 bases at V and 0 bases at J, with 15 bases between the two ends. Germline CDR1 is SGHKS and CDR2 is YYEKEE (reference sequence). There are 16 residues in the CDR3. Filled out from reference TRBV5-5 and TRBJ2-7, the complete variable domain reads DAGVTQSPTHLIKTRGQQVTLRCSPISGHKSVSWYQQVLGQGPQFIFQYYEKEERGRGNFPDRFSARQFPNYSSELNVNALLLGDSALYLCASSFHRGRISYEQYFGPGTRLTVT.

Only one count was recorded for this clone. V usage is TRBV7-2 and J usage is TRBJ1-5; D not resolved. There are 14 residues in the CDR3. Between the trimmed V and J ends, which lost 4 bases and 2 bases, there was a span of 9 bases. Germline values: CDR1 SGHTA, CDR2 FQGNSA. In nucleotides, the CDR3 is TGTGCCAGCAGCTCCATCCTTGGCAATCAGCCCCAGCATTTT. This codes for CASSSILGNQPQHF.

This chain connects TRBV16 to TRBJ2-2; D call uncertain. Germline CDR1 is KGHSY and CDR2 is FQNENV. This CDR3 contains 14 residues. Trimming removed 4 bases at V and 1 base at J, with 7 bases between. This CDR3 is CASSRELNTGELFF. CDR3 bases: TGTGCCAGCAGCCGTGAGCTGAACACCGGGGAGCTGTTTTTT. Filled out from reference TRBV16 and TRBJ2-2, the complete variable domain reads GEEVAQTPKHLVRGEGQKAKLYCAPIKGHSYVFWYQQVLKNEFKFLISFQNENVFDETGMPKERFSAKCLPNSPCSLEIQATKLEDSAVYFCASSRELNTGELFFGEGSRLTVL.